The sequence of this T cell receptor beta chain was determined in a study of tumor-infiltrating lymphocytes in primary liver carcinoma. Both RNA and DNA were isolated together from roughly 20-30 mg of bulk tissue that had not been sorted. Making TCR beta cDNA involved approximately 510 ng total RNA and a constant-region primer. Three rounds of nested multiplex PCR with slightly modified ARM-PCR produced TCR beta libraries. The opening two PCR rounds, approximately 10 cycles each, paired TRBV1-TRBV30 forward primers with a C-beta reverse primer. MiXCR, run by TCRdb on the multiplex PCR reads, gives a single entry per CDR3 protein. Here the sample spans over 95,000 distinct CDR3 sequences, more than 65% being singletons. V was cut by 1 base and J by 2 bases, with 7 bases left in between. CDR1 is SGHAT, CDR2 FQNNGV, per germline. The CDR3 contains 14 residues. This clonotype is labeled medium-sized.

The rearrangement uses TRBV11-2 and TRBJ2-3; D is ambiguous. This TCR was recovered from an older woman with primary liver carcinoma and hepatitis B virus infection. Material: liver tumor tissue from sampling region 5. As for subset: tumor region T5, tumor centre. The CDR3 DNA reads as TGTGCCAGCAGCTTAGGCTCTAACACAGATACGCAGTATTTT. Its protein product is CASSLGSNTDTQYF. Looking up the rest from reference TRBV11-2 and TRBJ2-3 gives the full variable domain: EAGVAQSPRYKIIEKRQSVAFWCNPISGHATLYWYQQILGQGPKLLIQFQNNGVVDDSQLPKDRFSAERLKGVDSTLKIQPAKLEDSAVYLCASSLGSNTDTQYFGPGTRLTVL.